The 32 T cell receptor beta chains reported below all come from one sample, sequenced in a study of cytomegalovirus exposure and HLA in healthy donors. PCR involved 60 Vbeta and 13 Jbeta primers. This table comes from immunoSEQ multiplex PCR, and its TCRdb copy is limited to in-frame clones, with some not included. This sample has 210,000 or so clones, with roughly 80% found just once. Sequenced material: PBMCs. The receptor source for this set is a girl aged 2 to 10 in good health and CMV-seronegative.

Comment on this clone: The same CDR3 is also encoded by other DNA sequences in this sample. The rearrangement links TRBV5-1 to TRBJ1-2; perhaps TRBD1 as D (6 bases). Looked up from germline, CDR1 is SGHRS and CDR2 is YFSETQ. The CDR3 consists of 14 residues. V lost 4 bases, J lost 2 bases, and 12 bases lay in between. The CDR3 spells CASSVTGINYGYTF. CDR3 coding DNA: TGCGCCAGCAGCGTAACAGGGATAAACTATGGCTACACCTTC. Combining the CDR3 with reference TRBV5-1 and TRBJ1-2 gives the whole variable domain KAGVTQTPRYLIKTRGQQVTLSCSPISGHRSVSWYQQTPGQGLQFLFEYFSETQRNKGNFPGRFSGRQFSNSRSEMNVSTLELGDSALYLCASSVTGINYGYTFGSGTRLTVV.

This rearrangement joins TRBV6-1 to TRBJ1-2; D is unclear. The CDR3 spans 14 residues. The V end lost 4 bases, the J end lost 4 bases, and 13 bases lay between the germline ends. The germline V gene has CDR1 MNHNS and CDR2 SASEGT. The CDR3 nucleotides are TGTGCCAGCAGTGGAGGATCACCCTTCTATGGCTACACCTTC. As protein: CASSGGSPFYGYTF.

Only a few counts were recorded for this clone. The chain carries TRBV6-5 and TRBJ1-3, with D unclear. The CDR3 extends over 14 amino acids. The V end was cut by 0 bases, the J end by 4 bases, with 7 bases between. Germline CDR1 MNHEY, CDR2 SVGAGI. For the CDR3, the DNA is TGTGCCAGCAGTTACTCGGCAGGAGGAAACACCATATATTTT. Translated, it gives CASSYSAGGNTIYF.

DNA of the CDR3: TGTGCCAGCTCACCCGCCGCGAGAACTAACTATGGCTACACCTTC. Encoded protein: CASSPAARTNYGYTF. This chain joins TRBV18 and TRBJ1-2; no clear D. V was pared by 3 bases and J by 0 bases, with 11 bases between. This CDR3 region has 15 residues. Germline values: CDR1 KGHSH, CDR2 LQKENI.

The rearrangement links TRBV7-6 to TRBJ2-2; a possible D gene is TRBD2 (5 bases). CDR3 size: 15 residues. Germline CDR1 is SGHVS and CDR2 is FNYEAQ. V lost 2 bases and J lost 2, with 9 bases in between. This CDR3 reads CASSLKAGNTGELFF. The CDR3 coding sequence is TGTGCCAGCAGCTTAAAGGCGGGTAACACCGGGGAGCTGTTTTTT.

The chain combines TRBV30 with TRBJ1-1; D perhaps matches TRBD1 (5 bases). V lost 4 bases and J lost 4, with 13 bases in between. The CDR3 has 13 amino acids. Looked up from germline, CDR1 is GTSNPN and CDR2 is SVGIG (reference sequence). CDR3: CAWNRGDGTEAFF. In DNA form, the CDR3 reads TGTGCCTGGAATCGGGGGGACGGCACTGAAGCTTTCTTT.

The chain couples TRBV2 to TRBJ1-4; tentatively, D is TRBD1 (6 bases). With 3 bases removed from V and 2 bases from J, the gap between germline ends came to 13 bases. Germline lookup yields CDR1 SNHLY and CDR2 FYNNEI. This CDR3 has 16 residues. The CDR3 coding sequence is TGTGCCAGCAGTGATCGGGGGGCCCGCACTAATGAAAAACTGTTTTTT. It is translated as CASSDRGARTNEKLFF.

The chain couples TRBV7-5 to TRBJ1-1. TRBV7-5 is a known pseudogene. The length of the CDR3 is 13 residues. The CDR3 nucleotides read TGTGTCAGAAGCCTAAGCCCATTTGATGAAGCTTTCTTT. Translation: CVRSLSPFDEAFF.

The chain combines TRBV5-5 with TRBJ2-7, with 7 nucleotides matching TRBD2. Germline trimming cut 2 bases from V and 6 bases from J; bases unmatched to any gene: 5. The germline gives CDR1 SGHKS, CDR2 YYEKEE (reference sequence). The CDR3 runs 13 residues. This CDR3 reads CASSLPGTTEQYF. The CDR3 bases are TGTGCCAGCAGCTTACCCGGGACTACCGAGCAGTACTTC.

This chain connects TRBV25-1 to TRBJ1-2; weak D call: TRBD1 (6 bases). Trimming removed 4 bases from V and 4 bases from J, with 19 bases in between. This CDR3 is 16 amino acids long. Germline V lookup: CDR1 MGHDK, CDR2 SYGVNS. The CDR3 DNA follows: TGTGCCAGCAGTGTAAAAGACCGGGACACCCGCTATGGCTACACCTTC. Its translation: CASSVKDRDTRYGYTF.

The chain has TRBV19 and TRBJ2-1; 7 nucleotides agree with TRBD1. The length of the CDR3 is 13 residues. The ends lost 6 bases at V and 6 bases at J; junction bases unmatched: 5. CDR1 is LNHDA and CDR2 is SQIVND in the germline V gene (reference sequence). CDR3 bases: TGTGCCAGTAGCCTGACAGGGTTCAATGAGCAGTTCTTC. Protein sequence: CASSLTGFNEQFF.

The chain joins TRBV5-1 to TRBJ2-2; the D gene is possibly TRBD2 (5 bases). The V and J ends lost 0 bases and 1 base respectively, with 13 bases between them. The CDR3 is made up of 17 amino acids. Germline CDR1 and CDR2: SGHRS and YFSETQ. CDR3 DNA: TGCGCCAGCAGCTTGGGTCGCGGCCGGGGGAACACCGGGGAGCTGTTTTTT. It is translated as CASSLGRGRGNTGELFF.

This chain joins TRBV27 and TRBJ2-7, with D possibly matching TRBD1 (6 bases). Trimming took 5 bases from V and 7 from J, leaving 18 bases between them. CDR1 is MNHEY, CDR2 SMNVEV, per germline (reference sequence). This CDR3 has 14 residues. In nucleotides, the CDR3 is TGTGCCAGCAGTGGGGCGTGGGGGCTTGGAGAGCAGTACTTC. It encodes CASSGAWGLGEQYF.

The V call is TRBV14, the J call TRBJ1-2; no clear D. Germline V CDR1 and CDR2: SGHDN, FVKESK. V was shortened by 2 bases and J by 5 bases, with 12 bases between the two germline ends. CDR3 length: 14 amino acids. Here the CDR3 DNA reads TGTGCCAGCAGCCAATTGGAGAGTTTATATGGCTACACCTTC. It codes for CASSQLESLYGYTF.

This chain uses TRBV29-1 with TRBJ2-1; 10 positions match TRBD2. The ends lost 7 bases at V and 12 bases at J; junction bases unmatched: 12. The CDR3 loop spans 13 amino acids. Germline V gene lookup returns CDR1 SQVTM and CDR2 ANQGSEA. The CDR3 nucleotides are TGCAGCGCCGGGGGACTAGCGTCCTCCCGGCAGTTCTTC. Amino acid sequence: CSAGGLASSRQFF.

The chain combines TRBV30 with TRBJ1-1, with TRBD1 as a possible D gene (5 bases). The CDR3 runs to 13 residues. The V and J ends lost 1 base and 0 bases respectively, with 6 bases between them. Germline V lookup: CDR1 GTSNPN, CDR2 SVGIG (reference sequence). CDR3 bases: TGTGCCTGGAGTGAGGGGATGAACACTGAAGCTTTCTTT. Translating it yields CAWSEGMNTEAFF.

The CDR3 region is CASSLVGANYEQYF. The CDR3 DNA reads TGCGCCAGCAGCTTGGTAGGGGCGAATTACGAGCAGTACTTC. The V call is TRBV5-1, the J call TRBJ2-7, with D possibly being TRBD1 (5 bases). Germline V gene sequence: CDR1 SGHRS, CDR2 YFSETQ. V was trimmed by 0 bases and J by 4 bases, leaving 11 bases between them. The CDR3 extends over 14 amino acids.

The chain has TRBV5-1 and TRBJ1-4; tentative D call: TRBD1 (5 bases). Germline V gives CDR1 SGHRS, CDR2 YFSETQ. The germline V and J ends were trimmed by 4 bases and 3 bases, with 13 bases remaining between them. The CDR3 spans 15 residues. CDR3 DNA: TGCGCCAGCAGCCCGACAGTAAAAGCTAATGAAAAACTGTTTTTT. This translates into CASSPTVKANEKLFF. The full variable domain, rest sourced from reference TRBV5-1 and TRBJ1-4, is KAGVTQTPRYLIKTRGQQVTLSCSPISGHRSVSWYQQTPGQGLQFLFEYFSETQRNKGNFPGRFSGRQFSNSRSEMNVSTLELGDSALYLCASSPTVKANEKLFFGSGTQLSVL.

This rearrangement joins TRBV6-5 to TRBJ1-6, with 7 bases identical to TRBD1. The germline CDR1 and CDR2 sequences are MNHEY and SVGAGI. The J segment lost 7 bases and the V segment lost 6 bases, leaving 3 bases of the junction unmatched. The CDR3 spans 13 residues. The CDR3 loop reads CASRQGTNSPLHF. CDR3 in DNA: TGTGCCAGCAGACAGGGGACGAATTCACCCCTCCACTTT.

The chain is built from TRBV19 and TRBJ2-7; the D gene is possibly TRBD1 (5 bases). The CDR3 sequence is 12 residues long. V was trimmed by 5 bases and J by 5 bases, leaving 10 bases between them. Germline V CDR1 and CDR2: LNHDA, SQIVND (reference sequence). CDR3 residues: CASSVGHHEQYF. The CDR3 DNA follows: TGTGCCAGTAGTGTCGGACACCACGAGCAGTACTTC.

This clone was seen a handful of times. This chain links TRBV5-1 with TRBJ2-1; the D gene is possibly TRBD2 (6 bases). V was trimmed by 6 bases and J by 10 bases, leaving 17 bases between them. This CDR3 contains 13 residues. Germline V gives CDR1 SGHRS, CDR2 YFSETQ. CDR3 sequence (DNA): TGCGCCAGCACAATGAACGGGGGAGGAGAGCAGTTCTTC. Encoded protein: CASTMNGGGEQFF.

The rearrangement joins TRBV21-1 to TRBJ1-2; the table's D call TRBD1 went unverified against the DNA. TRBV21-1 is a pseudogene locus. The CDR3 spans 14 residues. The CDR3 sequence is CASSKGQGIHGYTF. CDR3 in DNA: TGTGCCAGCAGCAAAGGTCAGGGGATCCATGGCTACACCTTC.

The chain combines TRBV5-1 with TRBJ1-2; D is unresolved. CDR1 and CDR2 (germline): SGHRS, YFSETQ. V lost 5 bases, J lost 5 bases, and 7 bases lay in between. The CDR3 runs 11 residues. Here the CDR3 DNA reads TGCGCCAGCAGTGACTTTTATGGCTACACCTTC. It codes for CASSDFYGYTF.

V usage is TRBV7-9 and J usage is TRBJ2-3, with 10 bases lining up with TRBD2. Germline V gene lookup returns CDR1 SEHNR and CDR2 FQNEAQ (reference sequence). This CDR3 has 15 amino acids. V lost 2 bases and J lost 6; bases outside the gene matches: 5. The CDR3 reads CASSLLAGEADTQYF. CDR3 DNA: TGTGCCAGCAGCTTACTAGCGGGAGAGGCGGATACGCAGTATTTT.

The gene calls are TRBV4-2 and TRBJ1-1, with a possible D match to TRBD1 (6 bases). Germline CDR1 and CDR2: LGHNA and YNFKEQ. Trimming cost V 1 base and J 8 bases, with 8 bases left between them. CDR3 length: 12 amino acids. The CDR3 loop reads CASSQATGEAFF. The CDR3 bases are TGTGCCAGCAGCCAAGCCACAGGGGAAGCTTTCTTT.

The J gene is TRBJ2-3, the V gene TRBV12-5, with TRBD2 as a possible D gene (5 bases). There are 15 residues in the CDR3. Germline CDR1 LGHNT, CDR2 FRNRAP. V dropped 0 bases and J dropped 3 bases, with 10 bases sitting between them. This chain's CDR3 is CASGLVRGGTDTQYF. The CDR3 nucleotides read TGTGCTAGTGGTTTGGTACGCGGAGGTACAGATACGCAGTATTTT.

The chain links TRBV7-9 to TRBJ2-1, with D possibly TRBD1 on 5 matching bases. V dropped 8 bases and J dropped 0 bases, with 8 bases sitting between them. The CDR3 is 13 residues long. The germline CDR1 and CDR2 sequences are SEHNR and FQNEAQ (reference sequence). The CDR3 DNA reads TGTGCCAGCCAGGGTGACTCCTACAATGAGCAGTTCTTC. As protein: CASQGDSYNEQFF.

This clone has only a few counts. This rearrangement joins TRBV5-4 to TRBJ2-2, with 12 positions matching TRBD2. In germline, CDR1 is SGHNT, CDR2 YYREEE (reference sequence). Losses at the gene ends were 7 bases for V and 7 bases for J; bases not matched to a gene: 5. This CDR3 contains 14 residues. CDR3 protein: CASFLAGGHGELFF. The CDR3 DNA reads TGTGCCAGCTTCCTAGCGGGGGGGCACGGGGAGCTGTTTTTT.

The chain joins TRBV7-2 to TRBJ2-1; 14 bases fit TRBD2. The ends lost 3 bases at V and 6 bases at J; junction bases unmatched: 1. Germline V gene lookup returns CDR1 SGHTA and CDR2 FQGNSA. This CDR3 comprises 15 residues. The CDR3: CASSLTSGGVNEQFF. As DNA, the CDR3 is TGTGCCAGCAGCTTGACTAGCGGGGGGGTCAATGAGCAGTTCTTC.

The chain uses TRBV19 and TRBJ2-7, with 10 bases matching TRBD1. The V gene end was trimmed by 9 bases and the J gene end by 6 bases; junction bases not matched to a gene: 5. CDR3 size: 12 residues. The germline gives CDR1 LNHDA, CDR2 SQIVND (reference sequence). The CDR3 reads CASRDRGSEQYF. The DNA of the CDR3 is TGTGCCAGCCGGGACAGGGGTTCCGAGCAGTACTTC.

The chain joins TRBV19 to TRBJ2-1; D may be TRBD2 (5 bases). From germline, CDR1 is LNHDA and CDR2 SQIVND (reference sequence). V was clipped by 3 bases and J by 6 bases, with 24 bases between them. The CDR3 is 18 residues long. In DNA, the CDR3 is TGTGCCAGTAGTATTAGAGGGATCGTTGCCCTCCCTGCCAATGAGCAGTTCTTC. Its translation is CASSIRGIVALPANEQFF.

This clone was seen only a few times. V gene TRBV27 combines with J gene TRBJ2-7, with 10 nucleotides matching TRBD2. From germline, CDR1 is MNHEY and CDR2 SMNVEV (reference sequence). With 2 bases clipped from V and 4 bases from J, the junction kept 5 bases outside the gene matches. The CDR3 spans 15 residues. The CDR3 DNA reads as TGTGCCAGCAGTTTAAAGCGGGAGGGAGTATACGAGCAGTACTTC. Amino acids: CASSLKREGVYEQYF.